Listed here are 7 T cell receptor beta chains from one sample, sequenced in a study of T cell responses to AZD1222 COVID-19 vaccine. Assay used: immunoSEQ multiplex PCR; TCRdb lists only in-frame clones, some missing. The table shows some 180,000 clones, with 85% to 90% occurring only once. The sequencing here drew on peripheral blood, taken on day 0 of AZD1222 vaccination. The receptors shown here come from an adult in good health.

This rearrangement joins TRBV13 to TRBJ1-2; 7 nucleotides agree with TRBD1. Looked up from germline, CDR1 is PRHDT and CDR2 is FYEKMQ (reference sequence). CDR3 size: 18 residues. V lost 5 bases to trimming and J lost 4 bases; unmatched junction nucleotides: 19. The CDR3: CASSRASTGKMRAYGYTF. CDR3 sequence (DNA): TGTGCCAGCAGCCGCGCCTCGACAGGGAAGATGAGGGCCTATGGCTACACCTTC.

The chain is built from TRBV18 and TRBJ1-1; a possible D gene is TRBD1 (6 bases). This CDR3 contains 15 residues. The V gene lost 6 bases and the J gene lost 4 bases, with 18 bases spanning the gap. The germline gives CDR1 KGHSH, CDR2 LQKENI. The CDR3 DNA reads as TGTGCCAGCTCGGAACCACAGGGTATGAGCACTGAAGCTTTCTTT. Translated, it gives CASSEPQGMSTEAFF.

V usage is TRBV24-1 and J usage is TRBJ1-2, with D tentatively TRBD1 (6 bases). The CDR3 length is 15 residues. Germline loops: CDR1 KGHDR, CDR2 SFDVKD. V was pared by 3 bases and J by 6 bases, with 16 bases between. CDR3 coding DNA: TGTGCCACCAGTGATGGGGGCGGCAGTGGGCATGGCTACACCTTC. The encoded protein is CATSDGGGSGHGYTF.

The V and J genes are TRBV3-1 (or the pseudogene TRBV3-2) and TRBJ2-1, with TRBD2 identical over 10 bases. V gave up 2 bases and J gave up 3 bases; unmatched junction bases: 7. This CDR3 is built from 17 residues. Germline CDR1 is LGHDT and CDR2 is YNNKEL (reference sequence). The CDR3 is CASSQSRAGGLYNEQFF. As DNA, the CDR3 is TGTGCCAGCAGCCAAAGCCGAGCGGGGGGGCTCTACAATGAGCAGTTCTTC.

This sequence joins TRBV7-9 and TRBJ1-1; 8 bases agree with TRBD1. Germline lookup yields CDR1 SEHNR and CDR2 FQNEAQ (reference sequence). Unmatched junction bases numbered 8, after V lost 5 bases and J lost 3 bases. CDR3 length equals 15 residues. The CDR3 sequence: CASSATTGDYTEAFF. CDR3 DNA: TGTGCCAGCAGCGCAACGACAGGGGACTACACTGAAGCTTTCTTT.

Remarks on this clone: In the same sample, other DNA sequences code for this CDR3. For the CDR3, the DNA is TGTGCCACCAGTGACCCAGGGCCGAACACCGGGGAGCTGTTTTTT. Translated: CATSDPGPNTGELFF. The chain carries TRBV24-1 and TRBJ2-2, with a weak D call TRBD1 (5 bases). V was cut by 4 bases and J by 0 bases, with 8 bases left in between. The CDR3 extends over 15 amino acids. The germline gives CDR1 KGHDR, CDR2 SFDVKD.

This clone has only one observation. The chain employs TRBV2 and TRBJ2-3; the D gene is possibly TRBD1 (6 bases). Trimming shortened V by 6 bases and J by 2 bases, and 18 bases separated the two germline ends. The CDR3 consists of 16 residues. Looked up from germline, CDR1 is SNHLY and CDR2 is FYNNEI. CDR3 amino acids: CASSDATGFATDTQYF. The CDR3 coding sequence is TGTGCCAGCAGCGATGCGACAGGATTCGCCACAGATACGCAGTATTTT.